The next 32 T cell receptor beta chains were all read from a single sample in a study of shared clonotypes between healthy human individuals. Terminally differentiated effector memory CD45RA+ cells were excluded by CCR7 positive selection of CD45RO-negative cells. The protocol was immunoSEQ multiplex PCR, while the TCRdb copy is restricted to in-frame clones and leaves out a portion. The table records just over 2,000,000 clones, about 95% of them present only once. Sequenced: naive CD8+ T cells sorted from blood. The receptors originated from a man younger than 30 in good health.

The genes are TRBV6-1 and TRBJ2-1; D is unclear. There are 15 residues in the CDR3. CDR1 is MNHNS and CDR2 is SASEGT in the germline V gene. V was pared by 7 bases and J by 0 bases, with 13 bases between. This CDR3 is CASTDIYPSYNEQFF. Here the CDR3 DNA reads TGTGCCAGCACCGACATCTATCCCTCCTACAATGAGCAGTTCTTC.

The gene calls are TRBV27 and TRBJ2-6; D is unresolved. The CDR3 covers 15 residues. V was clipped by 4 bases and J by 3 bases, with 10 bases between them. Looked up from germline, CDR1 is MNHEY and CDR2 is SMNVEV (reference sequence). The CDR3 loop is CASSSTHVGANVLTF. For the CDR3, the DNA is TGTGCCAGCAGTTCGACTCATGTTGGGGCCAACGTCCTGACTTTC. Variable domain in full (rest from reference TRBV27 and TRBJ2-6): EAQVTQNPRYLITVTGKKLTVTCSQNMNHEYMSWYRQDPGLGLRQIYYSMNVEVTDKGDVPEGYKVSRKEKRNFPLILESPSPNQTSLYFCASSSTHVGANVLTFGAGSRLTVL.

This chain uses TRBV27 with TRBJ2-5; 9 nucleotides align to TRBD2. Germline trimming cut 7 bases from V and 2 bases from J; bases unmatched to any gene: 8. The germline gives CDR1 MNHEY, CDR2 SMNVEV (reference sequence). CDR3 size: 15 residues. CDR3 sequence (DNA): TGTGCCAGCAAGAAATTTCTAGCGGGACAAGAGACCCAGTACTTC. It specifies CASKKFLAGQETQYF.

The rearrangement joins TRBV11-2 to TRBJ2-4; 7 nucleotides align to TRBD2. Unmatched junction bases numbered 2, after V lost 3 bases and J lost 0 bases. This CDR3 is 15 amino acids long. In germline, CDR1 is SGHAT, CDR2 FQNNGV. CDR3 nucleotide sequence: TGTGCCAGCAGCTTTGGCGGGGGAGCCAAAAACATTCAGTACTTC. Translating it yields CASSFGGGAKNIQYF.

The genes are TRBV6-1 and TRBJ2-5; a weak D match, TRBD1 (5 bases). V was shortened by 1 base and J by 1 base, with 16 bases between the two germline ends. CDR3 length: 17 residues. The germline gives CDR1 MNHNS, CDR2 SASEGT. The CDR3 coding sequence is TGTGCCAGCAGTGAAGAGGTGGGGCGACTCATCCAAGAGACCCAGTACTTC. Translating gives CASSEEVGRLIQETQYF.

This clone was seen just once. The V and J genes are TRBV6-6 and TRBJ1-1, with TRBD1 matching over 10 bases. V lost 5 bases and J lost 3; bases outside the gene matches: 6. CDR1 is MNHNY, CDR2 SVGAGI, per germline (reference sequence). This CDR3 contains 15 residues. The CDR3 DNA reads TGTGCCAGCAGTCGCTTGGGACAGGGGTACACTGAAGCTTTCTTT. Translation: CASSRLGQGYTEAFF.

With regard to this clone: The sample holds other DNA sequences that translate to the same CDR3. The chain employs TRBV11-2 and TRBJ2-7; D remains ambiguous. The germline V gene has CDR1 SGHAT and CDR2 FQNNGV. The CDR3 spans 12 residues. V lost 0 bases to trimming and J lost 5 bases, with 5 bases between them. CDR3 sequence reads: CASSLDRHEQYF. CDR3 DNA sequence: TGTGCCAGCAGCTTAGACCGACACGAGCAGTACTTC. Using reference TRBV11-2 and TRBJ2-7 for the parts outside the CDR3, the full variable domain is EAGVAQSPRYKIIEKRQSVAFWCNPISGHATLYWYQQILGQGPKLLIQFQNNGVVDDSQLPKDRFSAERLKGVDSTLKIQPAKLEDSAVYLCASSLDRHEQYFGPGTRLTVT.

This clone appeared once. The same CDR3 is also encoded by other DNA sequences in this sample. This chain links TRBV4-3 with TRBJ2-7; no definite D call. Germline assignment: CDR1 LGHNA and CDR2 YSLEER. The CDR3 runs to 13 residues. The germline V and J ends were trimmed by 0 bases and 3 bases, with 6 bases remaining between them. For the CDR3, the DNA is TGCGCCAGCAGCCAAGATTTGGGCTACGAGCAGTACTTC. It encodes CASSQDLGYEQYF.

The V and J genes are TRBV11-3 and TRBJ1-1; D is unclear. Germline V gene sequence: CDR1 SGHNT, CDR2 YENEEA. The CDR3 runs to 13 residues. Between the trimmed V and J ends, which lost 5 bases and 2 bases, there was a span of 9 bases. The CDR3 region has the DNA TGTGCCAGCAGCCTCTCGGCAAACACTGAAGCTTTCTTT. Its protein product is CASSLSANTEAFF.

The CDR3 DNA reads as TGTGCCAGCAGCGCCCAGGAGGCGGGTCTCCACTACGAGCAGTACTTC. This encodes CASSAQEAGLHYEQYF. The rearrangement uses TRBV7-9 and TRBJ2-7, with D perhaps matching TRBD2 (5 bases). The length of the CDR3 is 16 residues. Germline CDR1 and CDR2: SEHNR and FQNEAQ (reference sequence). V lost 5 bases and J lost 3, with 20 bases in between.

On this clone itself: The same CDR3 also results from other DNA sequences found in this sample. The chain combines TRBV13 with TRBJ1-5; D unresolved. Trimming shortened V by 0 bases and J by 6 bases, and 6 bases separated the two germline ends. From germline, CDR1 is PRHDT and CDR2 FYEKMQ (reference sequence). The CDR3 is 13 residues long. Here the CDR3 reads CASSLGRGQPQHF. The DNA of the CDR3 is TGTGCCAGCAGCTTAGGCCGGGGTCAGCCCCAGCATTTT.

CDR3 residues: CASSLTGEPEKLFF. The CDR3 coding sequence is TGTGCCAGCAGCTTGACAGGTGAACCTGAAAAACTGTTTTTT. The genes are TRBV27 and TRBJ1-4; tentatively, D is TRBD1 (6 bases). This CDR3 region has 14 residues. The germline V gene encodes CDR1 MNHEY and CDR2 SMNVEV (reference sequence). Trimming stripped 6 bases from V and 7 bases from J, with 15 bases between.

The V gene is TRBV9, the J gene TRBJ2-7, with 8 bases matching TRBD2. The V gene end was trimmed by 4 bases and the J gene end by 5 bases; junction bases not matched to a gene: 8. The CDR3 totals 14 residues. Germline values: CDR1 SGDLS, CDR2 YYNGEE. The CDR3 sequence: CASSPGGQQNEQYF. CDR3 in DNA: TGTGCCAGCAGCCCGGGGGGGCAGCAGAACGAGCAGTACTTC.

The genes are TRBV2 and TRBJ2-7, with TRBD2 identical over 10 bases. After removal of 4 bases from V and 4 bases from J, the junction contained 16 bases not matched to a gene. Looked up from germline, CDR1 is SNHLY and CDR2 is FYNNEI. The CDR3 covers 18 residues. The CDR3 region is CASSVNLRTSGPPYEQYF. The CDR3 DNA is TGTGCCAGCAGTGTAAACCTCAGGACTAGCGGCCCCCCATACGAGCAGTACTTC.

V gene TRBV10-3 combines with J gene TRBJ2-1; 15 nucleotides match TRBD2. J gave up 10 bases and V 3 bases, and 10 bases lay outside the gene matches. Germline CDR1 and CDR2: ENHRY and SYGVKD. The CDR3 sequence is 17 residues long. The CDR3 nucleotides read TGTGCCATCAGTGACCCTGGGACTAGCGGGAGGACCTGGGAGCAGTTCTTC. Translation: CAISDPGTSGRTWEQFF.

This sequence joins TRBV9 and TRBJ2-3; 9 positions match TRBD2. V dropped 0 bases and J dropped 4; count of bases not matched to a gene: 9. The CDR3 runs to 17 residues. Germline V gene data show CDR1 as SGDLS and CDR2 as YYNGEE. CDR3 sequence: CASSVGTSDGRADTQYF. CDR3 DNA sequence: TGTGCCAGCAGCGTAGGGACTAGCGACGGGAGGGCAGATACGCAGTATTTT.

This rearrangement joins TRBV27 to TRBJ2-7, with D tentatively TRBD1 or TRBD2 (5 bases each). Germline CDR1 reads MNHEY; CDR2 reads SMNVEV (reference sequence). The CDR3 consists of 16 residues. The V end was cut by 0 bases, the J end by 2 bases, with 14 bases between. CDR3 coding DNA: TGTGCCAGCAGTTTATCCGGGACCGACGGGGCCTACGAGCAGTACTTC. It codes for CASSLSGTDGAYEQYF.

The rearrangement joins TRBV14 to TRBJ1-6; no firm D call. The CDR3 runs 14 residues. From germline, CDR1 is SGHDN and CDR2 FVKESK. V shed 4 bases and J shed 7 bases, with 11 bases lying between them. The DNA for the CDR3 is TGTGCCAGCAGCCCTGGAGAGGCAAATTCACCCCTCCACTTT. As protein: CASSPGEANSPLHF.

As for this clone: Other DNA sequences in this specimen translate into the identical CDR3. The J gene is TRBJ2-7, the V gene TRBV9; TRBD2 might be the D (5 bases). The V and J ends lost 0 bases and 5 bases respectively, with 12 bases between them. CDR1 and CDR2 from the germline V gene are SGDLS and YYNGEE. The CDR3 has 14 amino acids. CDR3 bases: TGTGCCAGCAGCGTAGGAGGGAGCACCCACGAGCAGTACTTC. It yields the protein CASSVGGSTHEQYF.

This clone has only one observation. The CDR3 nucleotides are TGTGCCAGCAGCTTAATACCGGAGCCATCTCTTGGATTAACCCTCCACTTT. This gives the protein CASSLIPEPSLGLTLHF. The chain couples TRBV7-9 to TRBJ1-6; no definite D call. Trimming took off 2 bases at V and 14 bases at J, with 25 bases between the two ends. This CDR3 comprises 17 residues. Germline loops: CDR1 SEHNR, CDR2 FQNEAQ (reference sequence). Full variable domain (rest looked up from reference TRBV7-9 and TRBJ1-6): DTGVSQNPRHKITKRGQNVTFRCDPISEHNRLYWYRQTLGQGPEFLTYFQNEAQLEKSRLLSDRFSAERPKGSFSTLEIQRTEQGDSAMYLCASSLIPEPSLGLTLHFGNGTRLTVT.

The CDR3 loop is CASSLIEVHEQFF. CDR3 sequence (DNA): TGTGCCAGCAGTCTCATTGAGGTGCATGAGCAGTTCTTC. The J gene is TRBJ2-1, the V gene TRBV6-6; D not resolved. V was cut by 5 bases and J by 8 bases, with 13 bases left in between. This CDR3 has 13 residues. CDR1 and CDR2 (germline): MNHNY, SVGAGI (reference sequence).

This chain uses TRBV27 with TRBJ2-2; D might be TRBD1 (5 bases). The CDR3 length is 15 residues. Looked up from germline, CDR1 is MNHEY and CDR2 is SMNVEV (reference sequence). The V and J ends lost 3 bases and 2 bases respectively, with 10 bases between them. CDR3 region: CASSFWTSNTGELFF. In DNA form, the CDR3 reads TGTGCCAGCAGTTTTTGGACAAGTAACACCGGGGAGCTGTTTTTT.

The J gene is TRBJ2-1, the V gene TRBV19, with 8 bases that match TRBD2. The junction had 6 bases not matched to a gene; V was cut back by 3 bases and J by 5 bases. CDR3 length: 15 residues. The germline gives CDR1 LNHDA, CDR2 SQIVND (reference sequence). This CDR3 reads CASSMVRGANNEQFF. DNA of the CDR3: TGTGCCAGTAGTATGGTGCGGGGGGCTAACAATGAGCAGTTCTTC. Variable domain in full (rest from reference TRBV19 and TRBJ2-1): DGGITQSPKYLFRKEGQNVTLSCEQNLNHDAMYWYRQDPGQGLRLIYYSQIVNDFQKGDIAEGYSVSREKKESFPLTVTSAQKNPTAFYLCASSMVRGANNEQFFGPGTRLTVL.

CDR3 nucleotides: TGCAGCGTTGAAGATGGTGAGGGCTCCTATGGCTACACCTTC. Translating it yields CSVEDGEGSYGYTF. The chain carries TRBV29-1 and TRBJ1-2; D gene unclear. CDR3 length: 14 residues. Germline V gene sequence: CDR1 SQVTM, CDR2 ANQGSEA. Trimming stripped 0 bases from V and 4 bases from J, with 12 bases between. Combining the CDR3 with reference TRBV29-1 and TRBJ1-2 gives the whole variable domain SAVISQKPSRDICQRGTSLTIQCQVDSQVTMMFWYRQQPGQSLTLIATANQGSEATYESGFVIDKFPISRPNLTFSTLTVSNMSPEDSSIYLCSVEDGEGSYGYTFGSGTRLTVV.

This sequence joins TRBV9 and TRBJ1-1; D unclear. Germline V gene lookup returns CDR1 SGDLS and CDR2 YYNGEE. The germline V and J ends were trimmed by 3 bases and 1 base, with 10 bases remaining between them. The CDR3 runs 14 residues. The CDR3: CASSDGSENTEAFF. The CDR3 region has the DNA TGTGCCAGCAGCGATGGATCTGAGAACACTGAAGCTTTCTTT.

V and J are TRBV7-8 and TRBJ2-7; 7 positions agree with TRBD2. V gave up 4 bases and J gave up 3 bases; unmatched junction bases: 3. Germline values: CDR1 SGHVS, CDR2 FQNEAQ. This CDR3 has 13 amino acids. The CDR3 loop is CASSWEGDYEQYF. The CDR3 nucleotides are TGTGCCAGCAGCTGGGAGGGTGACTACGAGCAGTACTTC. Drawing the rest from reference TRBV7-8 and TRBJ2-7, the complete variable domain is GAGVSQSPRYKVAKRGQDVALRCDPISGHVSLFWYQQALGQGPEFLTYFQNEAQLDKSGLPSDRFFAERPEGSVSTLKIQRTQQEDSAVYLCASSWEGDYEQYFGPGTRLTVT.

The chain employs TRBV7-9 and TRBJ1-5; D call uncertain. Germline V gene lookup returns CDR1 SEHNR and CDR2 FQNEAQ (reference sequence). V was shortened by 6 bases and J by 5 bases, with 17 bases between the two germline ends. The CDR3 runs 15 residues. The DNA for the CDR3 is TGTGCCAGCAGTCCCGCCGGAAGGAGCGATCAGCCCCAGCATTTT. Its protein is CASSPAGRSDQPQHF.

The J gene is TRBJ2-1, the V gene TRBV15; 7 nucleotides align to TRBD1. This CDR3 has 14 residues. The V segment lost 5 bases and the J segment 4 bases; nucleotides outside the gene matches: 5. Looked up from germline, CDR1 is LNHNV and CDR2 is YYDKDF (reference sequence). The CDR3 here is CATSVRDRYNEQFF. DNA for the CDR3: TGTGCCACCAGCGTCCGGGACAGATACAATGAGCAGTTCTTC.

This sequence joins TRBV11-1 and TRBJ2-7; D unresolved. V gave up 4 bases and J gave up 0 bases, with 7 bases separating them. Germline V gives CDR1 SGHAT, CDR2 FQDESV (reference sequence). The CDR3 is made up of 13 amino acids. The CDR3 bases are TGTGCCAGCAGCTCACTCCTCTCCTACGAGCAGTACTTC. This gives the protein CASSSLLSYEQYF.

As for this clone: In the same sample, other DNA sequences code for this CDR3. The chain employs TRBV27 and TRBJ2-7, with a tentative D call TRBD2 (6 bases). Germline assignment: CDR1 MNHEY and CDR2 SMNVEV (reference sequence). V was clipped by 5 bases and J by 0 bases, with 8 bases between them. The CDR3 is made up of 13 amino acids. The CDR3 region has the DNA TGTGCCAGCAGTCTGCGGGGCTCCTACGAGCAGTACTTC. As protein: CASSLRGSYEQYF.

In its sample, this clone was seen once. This rearrangement joins TRBV9 to TRBJ2-3, with D possibly TRBD2 on 5 matching bases. CDR1 SGDLS and CDR2 YYNGEE come from the germline V gene. The CDR3 is 14 amino acids. V was cut by 0 bases and J by 5 bases, with 10 bases left in between. CDR3 in DNA: TGTGCCAGCAGCGTAGAAGCGGCGGGAGATACGCAGTATTTT. It yields the protein CASSVEAAGDTQYF.

This clone appeared a few times. The chain has TRBV2 and TRBJ1-1; D not resolved. This CDR3 is built from 13 residues. The V end was cut by 7 bases, the J end by 5 bases, with 14 bases between. Germline lookup yields CDR1 SNHLY and CDR2 FYNNEI. The CDR3 region has the DNA TGTGCCAGCACTGGGCCCGGAGGGACTGAAGCTTTCTTT. This encodes CASTGPGGTEAFF.